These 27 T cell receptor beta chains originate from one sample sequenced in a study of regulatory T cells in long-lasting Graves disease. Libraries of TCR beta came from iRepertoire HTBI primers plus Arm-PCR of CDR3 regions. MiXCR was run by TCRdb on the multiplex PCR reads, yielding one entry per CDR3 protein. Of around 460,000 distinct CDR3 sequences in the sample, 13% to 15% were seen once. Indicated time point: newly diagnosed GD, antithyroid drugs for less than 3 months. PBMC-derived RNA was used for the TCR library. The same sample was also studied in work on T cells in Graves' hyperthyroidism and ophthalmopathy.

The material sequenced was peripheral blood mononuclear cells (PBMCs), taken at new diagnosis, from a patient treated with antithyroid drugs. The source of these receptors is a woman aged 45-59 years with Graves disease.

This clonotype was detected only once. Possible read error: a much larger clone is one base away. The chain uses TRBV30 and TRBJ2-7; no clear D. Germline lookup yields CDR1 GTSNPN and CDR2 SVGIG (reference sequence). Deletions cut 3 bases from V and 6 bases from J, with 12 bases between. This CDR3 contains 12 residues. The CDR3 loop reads CAWSWAECEQYF. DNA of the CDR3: TGTGCCTGGAGCTGGGCGGAGTGCGAGCAGTACTTC.

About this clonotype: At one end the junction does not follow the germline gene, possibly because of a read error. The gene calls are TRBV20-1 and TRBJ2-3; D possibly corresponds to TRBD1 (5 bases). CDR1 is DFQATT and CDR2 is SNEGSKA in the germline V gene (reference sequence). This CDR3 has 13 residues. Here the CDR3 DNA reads TGCAGTGCTAGCGGCGGACGCACAGGTACGCAGTATTTT. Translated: CSASGGRTGTQYF.

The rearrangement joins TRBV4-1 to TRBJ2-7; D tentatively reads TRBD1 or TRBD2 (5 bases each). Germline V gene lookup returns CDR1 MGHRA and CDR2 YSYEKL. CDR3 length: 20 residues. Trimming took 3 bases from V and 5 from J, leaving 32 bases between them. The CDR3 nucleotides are TGCGCCAGCAGCCACCACTTTAGTACCCCAGGGACCGGGTCAAGCGACGAGCAGTACTTC. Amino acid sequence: CASSHHFSTPGTGSSDEQYF.

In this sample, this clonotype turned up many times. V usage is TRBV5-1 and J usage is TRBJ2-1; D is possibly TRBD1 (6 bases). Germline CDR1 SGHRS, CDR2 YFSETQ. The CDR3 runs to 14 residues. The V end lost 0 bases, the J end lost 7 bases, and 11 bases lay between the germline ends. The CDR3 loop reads CASSLETGPNEQFF. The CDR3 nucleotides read TGCGCCAGCAGCTTGGAGACAGGCCCTAATGAGCAGTTCTTC.

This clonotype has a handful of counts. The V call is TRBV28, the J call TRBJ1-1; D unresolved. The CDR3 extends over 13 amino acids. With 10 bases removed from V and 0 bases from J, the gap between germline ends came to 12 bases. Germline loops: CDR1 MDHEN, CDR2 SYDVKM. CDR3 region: CATTTRMNTEAFF. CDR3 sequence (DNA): TGTGCCACGACGACGAGGATGAACACTGAAGCTTTCTTT. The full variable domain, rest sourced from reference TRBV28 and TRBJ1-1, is DVKVTQSSRYLVKRTGEKVFLECVQDMDHENMFWYRQDPGLGLRLIYFSYDVKMKEKGDIPEGYSVSREKKERFSLILESASTNQTSMYLCATTTRMNTEAFFGQGTRLTVV.

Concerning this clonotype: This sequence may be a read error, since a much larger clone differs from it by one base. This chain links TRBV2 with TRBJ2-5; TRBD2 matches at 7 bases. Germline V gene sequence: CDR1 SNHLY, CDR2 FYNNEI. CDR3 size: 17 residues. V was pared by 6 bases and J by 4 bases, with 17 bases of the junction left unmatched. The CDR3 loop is CASSSFTPGGGGETQYF. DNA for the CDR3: TGTGCCAGCAGCTCTTTCACGCCCGGCGGGGGAGGAGAGACCCAGTACTTC.

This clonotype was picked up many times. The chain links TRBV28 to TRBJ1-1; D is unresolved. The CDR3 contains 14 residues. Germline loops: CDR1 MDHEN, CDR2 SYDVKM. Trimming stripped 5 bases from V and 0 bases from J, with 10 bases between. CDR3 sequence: CASSRGPMNTEAFF. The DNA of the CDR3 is TGTGCCAGCAGTCGGGGTCCGATGAACACTGAAGCTTTCTTT.

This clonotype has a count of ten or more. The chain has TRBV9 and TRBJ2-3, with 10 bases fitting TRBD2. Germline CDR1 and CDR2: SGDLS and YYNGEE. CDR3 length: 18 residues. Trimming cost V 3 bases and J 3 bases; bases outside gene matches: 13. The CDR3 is CASSARLAGPGGTDTQYF. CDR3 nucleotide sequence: TGTGCCAGCAGCGCGCGACTAGCGGGCCCCGGGGGAACAGATACGCAGTATTTT. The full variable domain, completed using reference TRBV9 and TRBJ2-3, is DSGVTQTPKHLITATGQRVTLRCSPRSGDLSVYWYQQSLDQGLQFLIQYYNGEERAKGNILERFSAQQFPDLHSELNLSSLELGDSALYFCASSARLAGPGGTDTQYFGPGTRLTVL.

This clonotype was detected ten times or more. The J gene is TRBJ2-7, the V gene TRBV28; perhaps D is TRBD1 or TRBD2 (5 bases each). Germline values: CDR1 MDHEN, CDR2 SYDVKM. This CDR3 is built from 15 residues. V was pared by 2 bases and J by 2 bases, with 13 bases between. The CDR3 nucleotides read TGTGCCAGCAGTTTAGGCGGGCAGGGTCCCTACGAGCAGTACTTC. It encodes CASSLGGQGPYEQYF.

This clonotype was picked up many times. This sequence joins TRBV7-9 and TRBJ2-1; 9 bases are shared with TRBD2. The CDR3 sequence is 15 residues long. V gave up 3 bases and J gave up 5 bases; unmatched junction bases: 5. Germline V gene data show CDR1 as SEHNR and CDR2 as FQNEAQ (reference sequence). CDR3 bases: TGTGCCAGCAGCTTGTATGCTAGCGGGAACAATGAGCAGTTCTTC. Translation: CASSLYASGNNEQFF.

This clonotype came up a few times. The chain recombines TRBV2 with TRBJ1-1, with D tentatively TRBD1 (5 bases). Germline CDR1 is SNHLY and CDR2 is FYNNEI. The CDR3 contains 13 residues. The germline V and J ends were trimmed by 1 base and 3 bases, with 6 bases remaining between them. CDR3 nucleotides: TGTGCCAGCAGTGAAGGGGGGTACACTGAAGCTTTCTTT. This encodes CASSEGGYTEAFF.

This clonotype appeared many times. The CDR3 is CASSLLATDTQYF. The DNA for the CDR3 is TGTGCCAGCAGTTTACTAGCGACCGATACGCAGTATTTT. The genes are TRBV12-3 or TRBV12-4 and TRBJ2-3; TRBD2 is a possible D gene (6 bases). CDR3 length: 13 amino acids. The germline V and J ends were trimmed by 2 bases and 6 bases, with 9 bases remaining between them.

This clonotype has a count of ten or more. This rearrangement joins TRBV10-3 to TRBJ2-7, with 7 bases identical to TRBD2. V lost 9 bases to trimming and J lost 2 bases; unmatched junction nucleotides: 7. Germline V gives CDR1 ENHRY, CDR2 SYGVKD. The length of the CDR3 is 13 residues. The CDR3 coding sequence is TGTGCCATTGGGCCAGCGGGACCCTACGAGCAGTACTTC. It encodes CAIGPAGPYEQYF.

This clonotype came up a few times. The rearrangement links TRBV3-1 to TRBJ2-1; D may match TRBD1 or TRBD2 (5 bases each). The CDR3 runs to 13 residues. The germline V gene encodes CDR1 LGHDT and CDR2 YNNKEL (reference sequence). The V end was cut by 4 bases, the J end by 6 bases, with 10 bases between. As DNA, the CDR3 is TGTGCCAGCAGCCTGGGGGAACCCAATGAGCAGTTCTTC. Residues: CASSLGEPNEQFF.

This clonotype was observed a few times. The CDR3 is CASSVAGVSEQYF. The CDR3 DNA reads TGTGCCAGCAGCGTAGCGGGAGTCAGCGAGCAGTACTTC. This chain uses TRBV9 with TRBJ2-7; maybe TRBD2 (6 bases). Germline CDR1 is SGDLS and CDR2 is YYNGEE. V was clipped by 0 bases and J by 6 bases, with 10 bases between them. The CDR3 is made up of 13 amino acids.

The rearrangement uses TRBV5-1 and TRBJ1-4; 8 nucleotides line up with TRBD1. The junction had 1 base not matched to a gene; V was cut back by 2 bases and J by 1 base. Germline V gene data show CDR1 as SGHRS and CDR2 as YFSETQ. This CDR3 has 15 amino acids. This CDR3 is CASSFGTGTNEKLFF. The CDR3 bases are TGCGCCAGCAGCTTTGGGACAGGAACTAATGAAAAACTGTTTTTT.

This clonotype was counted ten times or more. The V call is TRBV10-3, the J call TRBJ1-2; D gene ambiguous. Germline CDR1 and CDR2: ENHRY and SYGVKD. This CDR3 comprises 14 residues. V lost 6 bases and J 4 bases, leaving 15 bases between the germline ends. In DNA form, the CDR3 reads TGTGCCATCAGGGAACGGGCACGGGTCTATGGCTACACCTTC. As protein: CAIRERARVYGYTF.

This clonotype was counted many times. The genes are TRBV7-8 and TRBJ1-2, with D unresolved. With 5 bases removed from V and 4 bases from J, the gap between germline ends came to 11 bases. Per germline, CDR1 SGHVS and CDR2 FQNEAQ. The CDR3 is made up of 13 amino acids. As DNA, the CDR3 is TGTGCCAGCAGCCCCCGGGCCTCCTATGGCTACACCTTC. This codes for CASSPRASYGYTF. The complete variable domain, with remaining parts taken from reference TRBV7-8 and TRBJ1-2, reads GAGVSQSPRYKVAKRGQDVALRCDPISGHVSLFWYQQALGQGPEFLTYFQNEAQLDKSGLPSDRFFAERPEGSVSTLKIQRTQQEDSAVYLCASSPRASYGYTFGSGTRLTVV.

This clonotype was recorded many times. CDR3: CSARGTSGMLGGTQYF. The CDR3 DNA follows: TGCAGTGCTAGAGGAACTAGCGGGATGTTAGGAGGGACCCAGTACTTC. The chain couples TRBV20-1 to TRBJ2-5; TRBD2 agrees at 10 bases. Trimming at V came to 1 base and at J to 7 bases, leaving 12 bases not matched to a gene. This CDR3 comprises 16 residues. The germline V gene has CDR1 DFQATT and CDR2 SNEGSKA (reference sequence).

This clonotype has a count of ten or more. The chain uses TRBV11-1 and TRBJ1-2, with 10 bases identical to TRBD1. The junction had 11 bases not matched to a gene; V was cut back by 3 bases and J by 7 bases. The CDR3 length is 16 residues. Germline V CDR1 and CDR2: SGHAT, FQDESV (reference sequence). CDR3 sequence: CASSFGFGTGASGYTF. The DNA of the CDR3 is TGTGCCAGCAGCTTTGGTTTCGGGACAGGGGCCTCTGGCTACACCTTC.

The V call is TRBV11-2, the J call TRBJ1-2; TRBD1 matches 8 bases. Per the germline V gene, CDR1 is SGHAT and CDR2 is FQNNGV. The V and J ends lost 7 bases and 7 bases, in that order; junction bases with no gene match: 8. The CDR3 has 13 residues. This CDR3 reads CASTGQGASGYTF. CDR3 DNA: TGTGCCAGCACTGGGCAGGGGGCAAGTGGCTACACCTTC.

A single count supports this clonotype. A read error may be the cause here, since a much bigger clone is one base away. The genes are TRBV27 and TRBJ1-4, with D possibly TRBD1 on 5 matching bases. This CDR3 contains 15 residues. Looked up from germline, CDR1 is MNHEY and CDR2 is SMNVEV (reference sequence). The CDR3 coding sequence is TGTGCCGGCAGTTTAGTAAGGGGAACTAATGAAAAACTGTTTTTT. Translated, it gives CAGSLVRGTNEKLFF. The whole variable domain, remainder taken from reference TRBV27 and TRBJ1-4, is EAQVTQNPRYLITVTGKKLTVTCSQNMNHEYMSWYRQDPGLGLRQIYYSMNVEVTDKGDVPEGYKVSRKEKRNFPLILESPSPNQTSLYFCAGSLVRGTNEKLFFGSGTQLSVL.

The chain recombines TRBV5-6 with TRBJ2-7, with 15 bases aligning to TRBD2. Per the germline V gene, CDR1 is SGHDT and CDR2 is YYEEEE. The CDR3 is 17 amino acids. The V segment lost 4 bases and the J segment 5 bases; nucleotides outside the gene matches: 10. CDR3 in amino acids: CASSQGLAGGSSHEQYF. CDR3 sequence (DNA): TGTGCCAGCAGCCAGGGACTAGCGGGAGGATCTAGCCACGAGCAGTACTTC.

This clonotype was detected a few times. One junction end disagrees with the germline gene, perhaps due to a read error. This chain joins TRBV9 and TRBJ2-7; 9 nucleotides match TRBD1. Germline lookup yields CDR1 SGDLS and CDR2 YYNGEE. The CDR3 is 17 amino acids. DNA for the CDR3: TGTACCAGCAGCGTAGACGGAACCGGGACAGGGCTCGACGAGCAGTACTTC. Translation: CTSSVDGTGTGLDEQYF.

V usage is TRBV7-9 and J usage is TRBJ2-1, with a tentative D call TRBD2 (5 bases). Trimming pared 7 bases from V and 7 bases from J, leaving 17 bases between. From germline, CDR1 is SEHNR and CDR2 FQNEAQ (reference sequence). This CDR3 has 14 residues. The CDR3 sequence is CASIEGDVSNEQFF. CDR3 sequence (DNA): TGTGCCAGCATCGAGGGAGACGTTTCGAATGAGCAGTTCTTC.

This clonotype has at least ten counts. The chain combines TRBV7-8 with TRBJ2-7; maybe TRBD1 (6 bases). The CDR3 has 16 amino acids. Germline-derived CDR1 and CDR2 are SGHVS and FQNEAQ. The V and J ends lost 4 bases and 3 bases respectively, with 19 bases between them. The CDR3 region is CASSWALGQRYYEQYF. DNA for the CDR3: TGTGCCAGCAGCTGGGCCCTAGGACAGCGTTACTACGAGCAGTACTTC. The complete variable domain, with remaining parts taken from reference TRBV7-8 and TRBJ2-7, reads GAGVSQSPRYKVAKRGQDVALRCDPISGHVSLFWYQQALGQGPEFLTYFQNEAQLDKSGLPSDRFFAERPEGSVSTLKIQRTQQEDSAVYLCASSWALGQRYYEQYFGPGTRLTVT.

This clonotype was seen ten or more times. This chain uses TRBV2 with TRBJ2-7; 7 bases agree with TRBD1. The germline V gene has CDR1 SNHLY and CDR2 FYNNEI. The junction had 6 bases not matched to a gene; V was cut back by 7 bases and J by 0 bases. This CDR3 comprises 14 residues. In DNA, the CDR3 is TGTGCCAGCAAGGGACAGATGGTCTCCTACGAGCAGTACTTC. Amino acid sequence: CASKGQMVSYEQYF.